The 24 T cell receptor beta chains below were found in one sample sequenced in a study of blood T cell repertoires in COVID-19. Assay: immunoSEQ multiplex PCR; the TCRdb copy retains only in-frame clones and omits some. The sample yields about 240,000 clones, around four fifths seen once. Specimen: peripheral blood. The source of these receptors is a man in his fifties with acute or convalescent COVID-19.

DNA for the CDR3: TGTGCCAGCAGGCTGACAGGGGGCGCGGATGGCTACACCTTC. Its protein product is CASRLTGGADGYTF. This chain links TRBV2 with TRBJ1-2, with 10 bases matching TRBD1. V shed 6 bases, J shed 6 bases, and the junction held 7 bases outside the gene matches. The CDR3 loop spans 14 amino acids. Germline assignment: CDR1 SNHLY and CDR2 FYNNEI. The full variable domain, with the rest looked up from reference TRBV2 and TRBJ1-2, is EPEVTQTPSHQVTQMGQEVILRCVPISNHLYFYWYRQILGQKVEFLVSFYNNEISEKSEIFDDQFSVERPDGSNFTLKIRSTKLEDSAMYFCASRLTGGADGYTFGSGTRLTVV.

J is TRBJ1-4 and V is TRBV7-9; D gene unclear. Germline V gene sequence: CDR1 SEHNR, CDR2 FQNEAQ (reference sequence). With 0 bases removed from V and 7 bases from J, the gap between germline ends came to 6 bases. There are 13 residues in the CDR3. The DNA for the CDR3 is TGTGCCAGCAGCTTAGCGGGGAGTGAAAAACTGTTTTTT. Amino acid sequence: CASSLAGSEKLFF.

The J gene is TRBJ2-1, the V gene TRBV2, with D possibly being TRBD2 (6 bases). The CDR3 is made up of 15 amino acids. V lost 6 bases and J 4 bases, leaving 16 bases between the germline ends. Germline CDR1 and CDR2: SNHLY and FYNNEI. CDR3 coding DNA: TGTGCCAGCAGCCTAGGAGGCGGGGAGTACAATGAGCAGTTCTTC. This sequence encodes CASSLGGGEYNEQFF.

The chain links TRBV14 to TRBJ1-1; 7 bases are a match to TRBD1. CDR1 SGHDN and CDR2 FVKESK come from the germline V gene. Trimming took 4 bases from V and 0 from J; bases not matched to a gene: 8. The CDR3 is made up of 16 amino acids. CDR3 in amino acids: CASSPLTGTVNTEAFF. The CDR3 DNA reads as TGTGCCAGCAGCCCCCTAACCGGGACAGTGAACACTGAAGCTTTCTTT.

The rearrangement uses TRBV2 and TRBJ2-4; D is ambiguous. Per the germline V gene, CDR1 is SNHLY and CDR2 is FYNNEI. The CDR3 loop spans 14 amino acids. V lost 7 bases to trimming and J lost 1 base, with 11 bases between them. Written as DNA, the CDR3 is TGTGCCAGCACGGAGAGTTCGGCCAAAAACATTCAGTACTTC. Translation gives CASTESSAKNIQYF. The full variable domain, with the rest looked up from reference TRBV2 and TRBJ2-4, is EPEVTQTPSHQVTQMGQEVILRCVPISNHLYFYWYRQILGQKVEFLVSFYNNEISEKSEIFDDQFSVERPDGSNFTLKIRSTKLEDSAMYFCASTESSAKNIQYFGAGTRLSVL.

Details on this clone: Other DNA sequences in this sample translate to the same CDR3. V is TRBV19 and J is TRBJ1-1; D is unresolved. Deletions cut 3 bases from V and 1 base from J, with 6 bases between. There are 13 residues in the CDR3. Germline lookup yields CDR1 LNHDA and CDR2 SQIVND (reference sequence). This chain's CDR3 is CASSISRNTEAFF. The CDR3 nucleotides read TGTGCCAGTAGTATTTCCCGGAACACTGAAGCTTTCTTT.

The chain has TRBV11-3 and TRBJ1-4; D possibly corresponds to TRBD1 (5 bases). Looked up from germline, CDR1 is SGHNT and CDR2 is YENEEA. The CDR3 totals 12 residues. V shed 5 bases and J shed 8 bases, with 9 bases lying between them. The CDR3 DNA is TGTGCCAGCAGCCCCCAGGGAGAAAAACTGTTTTTT. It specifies CASSPQGEKLFF. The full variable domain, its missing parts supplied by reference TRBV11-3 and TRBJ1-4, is EAGVVQSPRYKIIEKKQPVAFWCNPISGHNTLYWYLQNLGQGPELLIRYENEEAVDDSQLPKDRFSAERLKGVDSTLKIQPAELGDSAVYLCASSPQGEKLFFGSGTQLSVL.

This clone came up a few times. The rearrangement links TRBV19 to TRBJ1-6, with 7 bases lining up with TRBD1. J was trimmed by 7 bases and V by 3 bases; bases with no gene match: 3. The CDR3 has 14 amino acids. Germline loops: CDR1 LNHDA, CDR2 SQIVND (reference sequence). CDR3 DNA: TGTGCCAGTAGTATCGGACAGGCAAATTCACCCCTCCACTTT. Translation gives CASSIGQANSPLHF.

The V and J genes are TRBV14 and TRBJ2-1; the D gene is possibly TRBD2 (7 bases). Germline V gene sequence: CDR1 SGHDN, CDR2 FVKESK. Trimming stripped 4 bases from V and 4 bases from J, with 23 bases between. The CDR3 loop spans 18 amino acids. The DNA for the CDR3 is TGTGCCAGCAGCCCGACAGGAGCGGGACCCCTCGGGTACAATGAGCAGTTCTTC. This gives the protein CASSPTGAGPLGYNEQFF.

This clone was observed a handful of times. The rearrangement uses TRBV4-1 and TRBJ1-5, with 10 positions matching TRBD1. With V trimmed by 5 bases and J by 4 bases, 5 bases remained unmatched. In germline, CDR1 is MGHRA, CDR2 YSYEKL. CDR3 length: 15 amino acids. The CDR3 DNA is TGCGCCAGCAGCTCCGGGGACAGGGGTAATCAGCCCCAGCATTTT. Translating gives CASSSGDRGNQPQHF.

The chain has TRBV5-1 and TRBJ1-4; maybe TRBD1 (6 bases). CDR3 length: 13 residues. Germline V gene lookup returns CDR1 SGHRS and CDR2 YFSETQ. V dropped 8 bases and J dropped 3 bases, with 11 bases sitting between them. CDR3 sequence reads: CASRTAPNEKLFF. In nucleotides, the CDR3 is TGCGCCAGTCGGACAGCGCCTAATGAAAAACTGTTTTTT.

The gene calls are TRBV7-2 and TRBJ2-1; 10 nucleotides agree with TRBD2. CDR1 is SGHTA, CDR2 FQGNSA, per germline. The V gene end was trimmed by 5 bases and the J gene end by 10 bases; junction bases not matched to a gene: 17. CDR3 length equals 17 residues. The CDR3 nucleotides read TGTGCCAGCAGCCCTTATCTCCACGGGCTAGCGGGGGCCGAGCAGTTCTTC. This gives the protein CASSPYLHGLAGAEQFF.

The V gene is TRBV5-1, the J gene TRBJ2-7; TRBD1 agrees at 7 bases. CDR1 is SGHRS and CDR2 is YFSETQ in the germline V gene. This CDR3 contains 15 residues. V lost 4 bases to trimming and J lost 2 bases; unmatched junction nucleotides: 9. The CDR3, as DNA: TGCGCCAGCAGCCTCGCACCGGGACAGACCTACGAGCAGTACTTC. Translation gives CASSLAPGQTYEQYF.

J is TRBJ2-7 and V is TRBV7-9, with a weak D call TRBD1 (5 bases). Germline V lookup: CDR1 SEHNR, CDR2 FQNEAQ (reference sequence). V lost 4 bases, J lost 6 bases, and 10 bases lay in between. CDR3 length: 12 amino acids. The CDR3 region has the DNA TGTGCCAGCAGCTATCCTAGGGGCGAGCAGTACTTC. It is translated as CASSYPRGEQYF.

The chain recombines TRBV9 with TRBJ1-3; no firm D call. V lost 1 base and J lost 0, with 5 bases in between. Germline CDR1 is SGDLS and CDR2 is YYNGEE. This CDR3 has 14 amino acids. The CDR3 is CASSVQASGNTIYF. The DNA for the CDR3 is TGTGCCAGCAGCGTACAGGCCTCTGGAAACACCATATATTTT.

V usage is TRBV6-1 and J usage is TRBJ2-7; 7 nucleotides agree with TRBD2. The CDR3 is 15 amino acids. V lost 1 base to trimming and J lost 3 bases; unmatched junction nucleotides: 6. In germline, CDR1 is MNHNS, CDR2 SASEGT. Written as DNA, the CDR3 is TGTGCCAGCAGTGAAGAAAGATGGGGGGGCTACGAGCAGTACTTC. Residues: CASSEERWGGYEQYF.

The CDR3 region is CASSYGGGGLETQYF. For the CDR3, the DNA is TGTGCCAGCAGTTACGGTGGGGGAGGGTTGGAGACCCAGTACTTC. The chain is built from TRBV6-5 and TRBJ2-5; 7 nucleotides align to TRBD2. CDR3 length: 15 residues. The V segment lost 2 bases and the J segment 5 bases; nucleotides outside the gene matches: 8. Germline CDR1 is MNHEY and CDR2 is SVGAGI.

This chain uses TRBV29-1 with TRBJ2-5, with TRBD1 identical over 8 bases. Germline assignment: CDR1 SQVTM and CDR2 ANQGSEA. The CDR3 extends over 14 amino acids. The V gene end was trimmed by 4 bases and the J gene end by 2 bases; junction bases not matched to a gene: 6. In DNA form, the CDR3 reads TGCAGCGTTGTACAGGGGGTTTTACAAGAGACCCAGTACTTC. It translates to CSVVQGVLQETQYF.

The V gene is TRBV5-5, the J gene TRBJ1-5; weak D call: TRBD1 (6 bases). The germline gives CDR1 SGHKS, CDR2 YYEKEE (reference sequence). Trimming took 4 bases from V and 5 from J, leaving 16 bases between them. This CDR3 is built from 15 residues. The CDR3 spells CASSHTGFDDQPQHF. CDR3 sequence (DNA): TGTGCCAGCAGCCATACAGGGTTTGATGATCAGCCCCAGCATTTT.

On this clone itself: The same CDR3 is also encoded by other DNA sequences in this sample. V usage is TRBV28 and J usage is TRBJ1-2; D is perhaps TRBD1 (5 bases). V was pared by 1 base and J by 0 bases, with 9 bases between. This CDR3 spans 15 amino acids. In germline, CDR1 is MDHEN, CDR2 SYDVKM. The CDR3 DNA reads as TGTGCCAGCAGTTTATCCGACAGAGCTAACTATGGCTACACCTTC. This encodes CASSLSDRANYGYTF.

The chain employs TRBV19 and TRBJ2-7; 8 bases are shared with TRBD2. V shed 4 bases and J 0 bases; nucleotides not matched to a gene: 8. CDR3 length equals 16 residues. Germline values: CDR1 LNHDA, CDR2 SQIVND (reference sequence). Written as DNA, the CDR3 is TGTGCCAGTAGTAGCGGTAGCGGGGACAACTCCTACGAGCAGTACTTC. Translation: CASSSGSGDNSYEQYF.

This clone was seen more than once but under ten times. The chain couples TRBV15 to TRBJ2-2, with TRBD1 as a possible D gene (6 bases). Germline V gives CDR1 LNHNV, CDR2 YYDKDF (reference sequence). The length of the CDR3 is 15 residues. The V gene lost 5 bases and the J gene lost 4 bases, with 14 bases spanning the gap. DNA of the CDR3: TGTGCCACCAGCTTTACGGGACATATCACCGGGGAGCTGTTTTTT. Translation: CATSFTGHITGELFF.

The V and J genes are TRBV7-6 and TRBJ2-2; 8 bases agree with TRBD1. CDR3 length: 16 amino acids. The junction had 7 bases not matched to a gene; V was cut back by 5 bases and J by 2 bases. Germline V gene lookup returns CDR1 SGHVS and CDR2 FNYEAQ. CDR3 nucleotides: TGTGCCAGCAGCCTCAGGGGGCGAGGAAACACCGGGGAGCTGTTTTTT. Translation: CASSLRGRGNTGELFF.

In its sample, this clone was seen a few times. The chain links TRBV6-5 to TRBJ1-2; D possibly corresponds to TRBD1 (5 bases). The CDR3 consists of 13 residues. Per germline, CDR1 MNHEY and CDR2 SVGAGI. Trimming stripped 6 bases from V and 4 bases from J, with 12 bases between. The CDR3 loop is CASRFGGTYGYTF. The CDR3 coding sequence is TGTGCCAGCAGGTTCGGGGGGACCTATGGCTACACCTTC.